In this sample, the clone carrying this T cell receptor beta chain turned up once. Its antigen is unidentified. At one boundary the junction diverges from the germline segment, which might be a read error. No cell sorting was done before RNA was extracted from the tissue. The normal lung tissue was taken more than 3 cm from the tumor edge. The data are from a study of tumor and adjacent non-tumor tissue in lung cancer. Study-wide background: Stage I to III disease affected over nine men and roughly five women aged roughly 31 to 85. Samples averaged approximately 3.9 million productive TCRbeta reads each. Study findings and constraints: Tumor tissue had significantly higher TCR diversity than normal lung. In normal lung, the top 100 clones were significantly more dominant than in tumor.

A modified ARM-PCR protocol with three rounds of nested PCR amplified TCRbeta. One entry per CDR3 protein results from TCRdb running MiXCR on the multiplex PCR reads. The top ten clones hold around a quarter of a sample with 70,000 to 90,000 distinct CDR3 sequences, less than 75% of them seen once. This CDR3 contains 15 residues. Per the germline V gene, CDR1 is GTSNPN and CDR2 is SVGIG (reference sequence). This chain links TRBV30 with TRBJ1-2; D possibly corresponds to TRBD1 (6 bases). The clonotype originates from a woman aged 50 to 60 with non-small cell lung cancer. Material for sequencing was distant non-tumor lung tissue. For the CDR3, the DNA is TGTGCATGGAGTCCTGGGGGCGCTCCTAACTATGGCTACACCTTC. Its translation: CAWSPGGAPNYGYTF.